This T cell receptor (beta chain) is from a study of T cells after yellow fever vaccination (dated by TCRdb to the late 2010s). Study-level background: The SMART-Seq v4 Ultra Low Input RNA kit was used to prepare libraries from fractions with low cell numbers. Two healthy male donors, one aged 18 to 30 and one aged 30 to 40 years, made up the cohort. Bulk TCR alpha and beta repertoires were sequenced longitudinally to track T-cell clones before and after primary and booster YFV17D yellow fever vaccination. Bulk PBMC replicates and cell subsets were isolated from blood drawn at multiple timepoints before and after both primary and secondary immunization. Results and caveats for the whole study, not just this receptor: Compared with the primary T-cell response, the secondary T-cell response was faster but weaker, reaching its peak on day 5 rather than on day 15. A small share of clonotypes occurred in both CD4 and CD8 compartments, likely arising from convergent recombination. Only a couple of donors were included in the study, so the extent to which the findings can be generalized is limited. After the booster, most clones that had expanded after primary vaccination were detected again (nearly 97% of CD4 and 88% of CD8), suggesting broad maintenance of memory. Computational filtering was required because FACS-sorted repertoires could contain abundant contaminating clonotypes from the bulk population.

A few counts support this clonotype. Its target antigen remains unknown. Base-call qualities are not available, and no considerably larger clone is one nucleotide away. Instrument on record: Illumina NovaSeq 6000. TCR cDNA was synthesized by 5'RACE template switching, which introduced a universal primer site and unique molecular identifiers. Priming of cDNA synthesis was performed from both the TCR alpha and TCR beta constant segments. Library amplification used two PCR steps, and the second PCR step added sample barcodes and sequencing adapters. Libraries were sequenced on Illumina HiSeq 2500 (2x100 bp) or NovaSeq (2x150 bp). In the paper's pipeline: MIGEC handled demultiplexing of reads and collapsing into UMI consensus sequences, while MiXCR performed V(D)J alignment. Clonotypes responding to the vaccine were identified with edgeR on replicate PBMC samples, with the criteria of FDR below 0.01 and a log2 fold change above 5 up to day 15. Each bulk clonotype received a CD4 or CD8 identity based on whether the sequenced CD4 or CD8 repertoire contained that clonotype at higher abundance. TCRdb passed the public sequencing reads through fastp at Q25 and MiXCR, retaining productive beta sequences. Rows matching on CDR3 protein sequence are summarized as one entry with the most common DNA and genes. The V and J calls and clone size come from TCRdb's table, not from the authors' own analysis. The sample table contains 85,000 to 100,000 distinct CDR3 sequences; only one count was recorded for roughly 6% of them. The ten top clones hold about two fifths of the sample.

The treatment or condition label of this sample denotes: live attenuated yellow fever vaccine strain. PBMCs were isolated from peripheral blood using a standard Ficoll-Paque protocol. CD4 and CD8 T-cell fractions were isolated with Dynabeads CD4 and CD8 positive selection kits. TriZol was used to extract RNA from bulk PBMCs, from CD4 and CD8 fractions, and from dextramer-positive and dextramer-negative fractions. The origin of this receptor is a man aged 18 to 30 who received the YFV17D yellow fever vaccine. The specimen comprised CD8+ T cells sorted from PBMCs, sampled 10 days after the yellow fever booster vaccination.

Here the CDR3 is given as CATGEGVSYEQYF. The DNA is TGTGCCACTGGGGAAGGGGTCTCCTACGAGCAGTACTTC. This chain joins TRBV12-3 or TRBV12-4 to TRBJ2-7; D gene: possibly TRBD1, on 5 matching bases. From the cysteine through the phenylalanine, the CDR3 covers 13 amino acids. Only CDR3 DNA remains: 39 bases, in frame from the first base. The germline ends are 13 bases apart after V is trimmed by 10 bases and J by 0 bases.